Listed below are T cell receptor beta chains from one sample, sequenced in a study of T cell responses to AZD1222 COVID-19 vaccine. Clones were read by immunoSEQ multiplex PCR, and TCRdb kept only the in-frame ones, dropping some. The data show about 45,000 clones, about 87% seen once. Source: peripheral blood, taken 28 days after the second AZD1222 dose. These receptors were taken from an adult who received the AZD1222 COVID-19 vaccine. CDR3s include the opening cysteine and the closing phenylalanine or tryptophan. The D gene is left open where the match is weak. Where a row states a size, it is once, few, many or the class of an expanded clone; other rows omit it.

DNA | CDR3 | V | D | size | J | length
TGTGCCAGCAGCAAGGGGGGTTACGGGGCTTGGAACACTGAAGCTTTCTTT | CASSKGGYGAWNTEAFF | TRBV27 | NA | NA | TRBJ1-1 | 17
TGTGCCAGCAGCTTGGAGGGGGCCTATGGCTACACCTTC | CASSLEGAYGYTF | TRBV5-4 | TRBD1 | NA | TRBJ1-2 | 13
TGTGCCAGCTCACCACCTAGTCAAGGAGAGACCCAGTACTTC | CASSPPSQGETQYF | TRBV18 | NA | NA | TRBJ2-5 | 14
TGTGCCAGCAGCGTAGAAGCGAGCTACGGCGAGCAGTACTTC | CASSVEASYGEQYF | TRBV9 | NA | NA | TRBJ2-7 | 14
TGTGCCATCAGTGAGGGGGGCAGGGGGTTTTTGAACTATGGCTACACCTTC | CAISEGGRGFLNYGYTF | TRBV10-3 | TRBD1 | NA | TRBJ1-2 | 17
TGTGCTAGTGGTTTCCGGGATAGCAATCAGCCCCAGCATTTT | CASGFRDSNQPQHF | TRBV12-5 | NA | NA | TRBJ1-5 | 14
TGTGCCAGCAGGGCAAGAAACTATGGCTACACCTTC | CASRARNYGYTF | TRBV25-1 | NA | NA | TRBJ1-2 | 12
TGTGCCAGCAGTAAGGACAGTATCAATGAAAAACTGTTTTTT | CASSKDSINEKLFF | TRBV25-1 | NA | NA | TRBJ1-4 | 14
TGCAGCATAGAACTACCAGGGAGGGCTCTTGGCTACACCTTC | CSIELPGRALGYTF | TRBV29-1 | NA | NA | TRBJ1-2 | 14
TGTGCCAGCGGTCTCTCCGAGCAGTACTTC | CASGLSEQYF | TRBV27 | NA | NA | TRBJ2-7 | 10
TGCGCCAGCAGCTTGGGCGCGGGTGACTACGAGCAGTACTTC | CASSLGAGDYEQYF | TRBV5-1 | NA | NA | TRBJ2-7 | 14
TGCAGTGCGGGGACTGAAGAGACCCAGTACTTC | CSAGTEETQYF | TRBV20-1 | NA | once | TRBJ2-5 | 11
TGCGCCAGCAGCCATGGAGGGGCAGACCCCTACGGGAATGAGCAGTTCTTC | CASSHGGADPYGNEQFF | TRBV5-1 | NA | NA | TRBJ2-1 | 17